The rows below give T cell receptor beta chains drawn from one sample of a study of tumor and adjacent non-tumor tissue in lung cancer. TCRdb re-called the multiplex PCR reads with MiXCR, one entry per CDR3 protein. The table records 200,000 to 250,000 distinct CDR3 sequences, 70% to 75% of them present only once. The sequencing input was lung tumor tissue. The receptors shown here come from a man aged 55 to 70 with non-small cell lung cancer. Both conserved end residues are part of each CDR3. Each record gives: V gene, D gene, clone size, J gene, CDR3 length, CDR3 DNA, CDR3 protein. A D gene is named only where the DNA matches it firmly. The listing skips clone size in some rows; elsewhere it reads once, few, many or a size class.

TRBV11-2	-	-	TRBJ1-1	14	TGTGCCAGCATCTTTGAAGCAAGGAGTAATGGAGCTTTCTTT	CASIFEARSNGAFF
TRBV5-1	TRBD1	few	TRBJ2-5	13	TGCGCCAGCAGCTCCGGACCAGGGGGGACCCAGTACTTC	CASSSGPGGTQYF
TRBV18	-	-	TRBJ1-4	13	TGTGACAGCGCCAGGGGAACTAATGAAAAACTGTTTTTT	CDSARGTNEKLFF
TRBV7-8	-	-	TRBJ1-5	15	TGTGGCAGCAGCCTGACCGGACAGAAAGCTCAGCCCCAGCATTTT	CGSSLTGQKAQPQHF
TRBV9	-	many	TRBJ2-1	17	TGTGCCAGCAGCGTAGAAGTTAGGGCAGGAGACGGAAATGAGCAGTTCTTC	CASSVEVRAGDGNEQFF
TRBV20-1	TRBD1	many	TRBJ2-7	14	TGCAGTGCTAGAGATCGGCAGGGGGTGAACGAGCAGTACTTC	CSARDRQGVNEQYF
TRBV20-1	-	-	TRBJ1-5	13	TGCAGTGCCTTACAGGGTCAGGGTCAGCCCCAGCATTTT	CSALQGQGQPQHF
TRBV6-5	TRBD1	many	TRBJ1-2	14	TGTGCCAGCAGATATACCGGACAGGACTATGGCTACACCTTC	CASRYTGQDYGYTF
TRBV20-1	-	many	TRBJ1-4	11	TGCAGTGCTCGCCGATTGGAAAAACTGTTTTTT	CSARRLEKLFF
TRBV5-4	-	-	TRBJ2-3	15	TGTGCCAGCAGCTTCGGGACCACTAGCACAGATACGCAGTATTTT	CASSFGTTSTDTQYF
TRBV28	-	-	TRBJ1-2	11	TGTGCCACTCTCCTCGGATCAAGCTACACCTTC	CATLLGSSYTF
TRBV20-1	TRBD2	-	TRBJ2-1	17	TGCAGTCCCCGGGGGACTAGCGGGAGTTTAGGCTACAATGAGCAGTTCTTC	CSPRGTSGSLGYNEQFF
TRBV6-6	-	few	TRBJ2-3	15	TGTGCCAGCAGTTACGTTGGGAGGAGCACAGATACGCAGTATTTT	CASSYVGRSTDTQYF
TRBV6-6	TRBD1	-	TRBJ1-5	14	TGTGCCAGCAGTTCCGGACAGGGAAGCCAGCCCCAGCATTTT	CASSSGQGSQPQHF
TRBV5-5	-	few	TRBJ1-5	15	TGTGCCAGCAGCAGCGCGGCGGGACCGGGTCAGCCCCAGCATTTT	CASSSAAGPGQPQHF
TRBV6-5	-	-	TRBJ2-7	15	TGTGCCAGCAGCGAACCCGGGACGGGACCCTACGAGCATTACTTC	CASSEPGTGPYEHYF
TRBV10-1	TRBD1	-	TRBJ2-1	16	TGCGCCAGTAGTCCCACCCAGGGGGCCGCTCACAATGAGCAGCTCTTC	CASSPTQGAAHNEQLF
TRBV20-1	-	once	TRBJ2-2	12	TGCAGTGCTAGAGAGTTTACCGGGGAGCTGTTTTTT	CSAREFTGELFF
TRBV20-1	-	-	TRBJ1-6	15	TGCAGTGCTCGGAGGCCTCGGACAGAAAATTCACCCCTCCACTTT	CSARRPRTENSPLHF
TRBV29-1	-	-	TRBJ2-3	13	TGCAGCGTAACTACCGGGGACACGGATACGCAGTATTTT	CSVTTGDTDTQYF
TRBV11-2	-	many	TRBJ2-1	15	TGTGCCAGCAGCTTGGGGACTCAGTCCTACAATGAGCAGTTCTTC	CASSLGTQSYNEQFF
TRBV6-2/TRBV6-3	-	-	TRBJ2-7	13	TGTGCCAGTAGGGTAGGGAACTCCTACGAGCAGTACTTC	CASRVGNSYEQYF
TRBV6-5	-	-	TRBJ2-4	17	TGTACCAGCAGTTACACTTATTCGGGATTTGGCAAAAACATTCAGTACTTC	CTSSYTYSGFGKNIQYF
TRBV10-1	-	-	TRBJ1-2	13	TGCGCCAGCAGTATTGGCAAAGAGTCGGGCTACACCTTC	CASSIGKESGYTF
TRBV29-1	TRBD1	-	TRBJ2-7	14	TGCAGCGTATCACCGGGACAGAGCTCCTACAAGCAGTACTTC	CSVSPGQSSYKQYF
TRBV20-1	-	many	TRBJ2-1	14	TGCAGTGCTAGAACCCTGGGAGCTTGGATGAAGCAGTTCTTC	CSARTLGAWMKQFF
TRBV6-5	TRBD2	-	TRBJ2-3	15	TGTGCCAGCATCCTTCTAGCGGGGGGGCCAATTACGCAGTATTTT	CASILLAGGPITQYF
TRBV11-3	-	-	TRBJ2-2	17	TGTGCCAGCAGCCCAGCCAGAGGGGGTACTTACACCGGGGAGCTGTTCTTT	CASSPARGGTYTGELFF